This T cell receptor (beta chain) was recovered during a study of early T cells in non-severe SARS-CoV-2 infection (dated by TCRdb to the early 2020s). About the study as a whole: Because TCR sequencing was done on bulk RNA from unsorted whole blood, the alpha and beta chains could not be paired. The paper as a whole reports these results and caveats: Matching against VDJdb was skewed toward anti-spike CD8 responses, likely underestimated virus-specific expansions, and missed private and CD4 specificities.

V was cut back by 6 bases and J by 1 base, leaving a gap of 9 bases between them. Taken from the germline V gene (reference sequence), the CDR1 and CDR2 loops are DFQATT and SNEGSKA. The CDR3 measures 12 amino acids from cysteine to phenylalanine. Here the CDR3 DNA is all that survives: 36 bases in frame from base 1. Libraries came from 5' RACE. The instrument was a NextSeq 500. The TCR library protocol attached unique molecular identifiers to individual cDNA molecules to correct for sequencing error and PCR bias. Sequencing covered both TCR alpha and beta chains, and within each sample the abundances of alpha and beta sequences were tightly co-correlated. The original methods were these. Decombinator V4 was used to perform V gene, J gene and CDR3 annotation of TCR sequences. TCRs were defined as expanded if a significant change between any two time points was detected under a Poisson model with p below 0.0001. Abundances of TCRs were expressed as counts per million after normalisation to the total number of TCRs sequenced in each sample. MAIT TCRs were defined by TRAV1-2 paired with TRAJ12, TRAJ20 or TRAJ33, and iNKT TCRs by TRAV10 paired with TRAJ18. VDJdb, accessed 1 November 2021, was searched for CMV, EBV and SARS-CoV-2 annotated TCRs, with TCRs annotated for multiple antigens excluded. Using fastp trimming at Q25 and MiXCR clonotype assembly, TCRdb reanalyzed the public sequencing data and kept in-frame beta chains. All rows with the same CDR3 protein become a single entry with the most common DNA and genes. TCRdb, not the original authors, processed these V and J calls. This sample is represented by 34,000 or so distinct CDR3 sequences; 9% of them were singletons. Jointly, the top ten make up approximately 13% of the sample.

This was a case-control study nested in a cohort of healthcare workers in London, UK, who had nasopharyngeal swab PCR tests and blood samples taken every week. Between 23 and 31 March 2020, the week of the UK lockdown, healthcare workers were enrolled and then followed up weekly for as long as 16 weeks. To note about this clonotype: Its antigen specificity is not known. No much larger clone exists at a distance of one base, and base qualities are not known.

This TCR came from an adult who was a healthcare worker with PCR-confirmed SARS-CoV-2 infection or an uninfected control (not recorded which). The chain was built from TRBV20-1 and TRBJ2-5; the D gene identity is not certain. The sequencing sample was made of whole blood. The DNA reads as follows: TGCAGTGCCGCGGAGTTCCAAGAGACCCAGTACTTC. Translated, it reads CSAAEFQETQYF.